These 30 T cell receptor beta chains share one sample of origin, sequenced in a study of blood T cell repertoires in COVID-19. Only in-frame clones appear in the TCRdb table, and some are missing; sequencing was by immunoSEQ multiplex PCR. The table includes approximately 89,000 clones, around 80% detected once. The source material was peripheral blood. The receptor source for this set is a human donor in a cohort sampled during active COVID-19.

This rearrangement joins TRBV18 to TRBJ2-7, with 11 nucleotides matching TRBD2. Germline loops: CDR1 KGHSH, CDR2 LQKENI. The CDR3 sequence is 15 residues long. After removal of 2 bases from V and 5 bases from J, the junction contained 5 bases not matched to a gene. The CDR3 region is CASSPGIAGGDEQYF. The CDR3 nucleotides read TGTGCCAGCTCACCAGGCATAGCGGGAGGGGACGAGCAGTACTTC.

The chain has TRBV28 and TRBJ2-7; TRBD1 aligns across 11 bases. J was trimmed by 0 bases and V by 5 bases; bases with no gene match: 12. CDR1 is MDHEN and CDR2 is SYDVKM in the germline V gene. The CDR3 spans 18 residues. Here the CDR3 DNA reads TGTGCCAGCAGTCCCCCCGGGACAGGGGGTGGGAGCTCCTACGAGCAGTACTTC. It is translated as CASSPPGTGGGSSYEQYF.

The V call is TRBV28, the J call TRBJ2-7; TRBD2 agrees at 9 bases. This CDR3 comprises 13 residues. V lost 7 bases, J lost 5 bases, and 6 bases stayed unmatched. Germline V CDR1 and CDR2: MDHEN, SYDVKM. CDR3 DNA sequence: TGTGCCAGCAATGGGGGCGGGAGGGACGAGCAGTACTTC. Translation: CASNGGGRDEQYF.

The J gene is TRBJ2-7, the V gene TRBV14; 8 bases fit TRBD2. Per the germline V gene, CDR1 is SGHDN and CDR2 is FVKESK. The CDR3 has 16 amino acids. V dropped 4 bases and J dropped 4; count of bases not matched to a gene: 12. The CDR3 DNA reads as TGTGCCAGCAGCCCGCCCCCCGTAGCGGGATTATACGAGCAGTACTTC. This translates into CASSPPPVAGLYEQYF. Combining the CDR3 with reference TRBV14 and TRBJ2-7 gives the whole variable domain EAGVTQFPSHSVIEKGQTVTLRCDPISGHDNLYWYRRVMGKEIKFLLHFVKESKQDESGMPNNRFLAERTGGTYSTLKVQPAELEDSGVYFCASSPPPVAGLYEQYFGPGTRLTVT.

J is TRBJ2-7 and V is TRBV5-4, with D perhaps TRBD2 (5 bases). The CDR3 loop spans 13 amino acids. Per the germline V gene, CDR1 is SGHNT and CDR2 is YYREEE (reference sequence). Trimming removed 4 bases from V and 2 bases from J, with 10 bases in between. The CDR3 is CASSTSGPYEQYF. CDR3 DNA sequence: TGTGCCAGCAGCACAAGCGGACCCTACGAGCAGTACTTC.

This clone was detected a few times. The genes are TRBV7-6 and TRBJ1-1, with 9 bases aligning to TRBD1. Germline V lookup: CDR1 SGHVS, CDR2 FNYEAQ. CDR3 size: 13 residues. The ends lost 5 bases at V and 10 bases at J; junction bases unmatched: 8. The DNA for the CDR3 is TGTGCCAGCAGCGGACACAGGGGGCAAGGAGCTTTCTTT. Encoded protein: CASSGHRGQGAFF.

V gene TRBV6-5 combines with J gene TRBJ2-7; maybe TRBD2 (5 bases). V was clipped by 2 bases and J by 7 bases, with 12 bases between them. Germline V gene sequence: CDR1 MNHEY, CDR2 SVGAGI. This CDR3 region has 13 residues. The CDR3 bases are TGTGCCAGCAGTTACGGGAGAACGAGTGAGCAGTACTTC. Amino acids: CASSYGRTSEQYF.

The chain couples TRBV19 to TRBJ1-4; D unresolved. CDR3 length equals 15 residues. Trimming removed 6 bases at V and 0 bases at J, with 11 bases between. Germline values: CDR1 LNHDA, CDR2 SQIVND (reference sequence). CDR3: CASRKGGATNEKLFF. The CDR3 coding sequence is TGTGCCAGTAGGAAGGGAGGTGCAACTAATGAAAAACTGTTTTTT.

The V call is TRBV12-5, the J call TRBJ1-5; D may be TRBD1 (5 bases). The germline V gene has CDR1 LGHNT and CDR2 FRNRAP. V gave up 7 bases and J gave up 5 bases, with 9 bases separating them. This CDR3 has 12 amino acids. The CDR3 DNA follows: TGTGCTAGTGCCCGGGGGGATCAGCCCCAGCATTTT. This encodes CASARGDQPQHF.

J is TRBJ2-7 and V is TRBV28; 9 bases are shared with TRBD1. The J segment lost 6 bases and the V segment lost 2 bases, leaving 5 bases of the junction unmatched. In germline, CDR1 is MDHEN, CDR2 SYDVKM. The CDR3 length is 14 residues. As DNA, the CDR3 is TGTGCCAGCAGTTTAGGGACAGGGAGGGTCGAGCAGTACTTC. Its protein is CASSLGTGRVEQYF.

The V call is TRBV7-2, the J call TRBJ2-7; maybe TRBD2 (6 bases). Between the trimmed V and J ends, which lost 1 base and 4 bases, there was a span of 8 bases. Per germline, CDR1 SGHTA and CDR2 FQGNSA. The CDR3 runs to 13 residues. The CDR3 nucleotides read TGTGCCAGCAGCTTAGTGCGGGAATACGAGCAGTACTTC. It yields the protein CASSLVREYEQYF.

The sample holds a few counts of this clone. The V and J genes are TRBV9 and TRBJ2-7; 10 bases align to TRBD1. CDR1 is SGDLS and CDR2 is YYNGEE in the germline V gene. CDR3 length equals 15 residues. V lost 0 bases to trimming and J lost 4 bases; unmatched junction nucleotides: 4. The CDR3 DNA sequence: TGTGCCAGCAGCGTAGGACAGGGGGCTTATTACGAGCAGTACTTC. Translated, it gives CASSVGQGAYYEQYF.

The chain joins TRBV6-5 to TRBJ1-1; 7 bases match TRBD1. Germline CDR1 MNHEY, CDR2 SVGAGI. The ends lost 0 bases at V and 7 bases at J; junction bases unmatched: 5. The CDR3 spans 14 residues. The CDR3: CASSYSPWDSEAFF. The CDR3 coding sequence is TGTGCCAGCAGTTACTCCCCTTGGGACAGTGAAGCTTTCTTT.

This clone was detected only once. CDR3 bases: TGTGCCAGCAGGGAACAGTACACCGGGGAGCTGTTTTTT. It translates to CASREQYTGELFF. The chain recombines TRBV28 with TRBJ2-2; D ambiguous. The V and J ends lost 6 bases and 3 bases respectively, with 8 bases between them. The CDR3 extends over 13 amino acids. CDR1 and CDR2 (germline): MDHEN, SYDVKM.

The gene calls are TRBV28 and TRBJ2-7; 10 nucleotides agree with TRBD2. V trimming: 4 bases; J trimming: 3 bases; junction bases outside the gene matches: 18. Germline V lookup: CDR1 MDHEN, CDR2 SYDVKM. The CDR3 covers 19 residues. This CDR3 is CASSSPQGAGGPFGYEQYF. The CDR3 DNA follows: TGTGCCAGCAGTTCCCCCCAAGGAGCGGGAGGGCCTTTTGGCTACGAGCAGTACTTC.

This clone came up once. The chain couples TRBV18 to TRBJ1-5, with unresolved D. V was shortened by 3 bases and J by 0 bases, with 3 bases between the two germline ends. The CDR3 extends over 13 amino acids. Germline CDR1 and CDR2: KGHSH and LQKENI. The CDR3 loop is CASSPNSNQPQHF. CDR3 in DNA: TGTGCCAGCTCACCCAATAGCAATCAGCCCCAGCATTTT.

The chain joins TRBV5-1 to TRBJ2-7, with TRBD2 as a possible D gene (6 bases). The CDR3 length is 15 residues. V was pared by 2 bases and J by 2 bases, with 14 bases between. The germline V gene encodes CDR1 SGHRS and CDR2 YFSETQ. CDR3 sequence (DNA): TGCGCCAGCAGCTTTTGGGTCGGGAGTCCCTACGAGCAGTACTTC. This encodes CASSFWVGSPYEQYF.

The chain employs TRBV4-2 and TRBJ1-4; D perhaps matches TRBD1 (5 bases). Trimming took 1 base from V and 5 from J, leaving 11 bases between them. This CDR3 is built from 15 residues. Per the germline V gene, CDR1 is LGHNA and CDR2 is YNFKEQ. Written as DNA, the CDR3 is TGTGCCAGCAGCCAAGGGAGCGGGGGGAATGAAAAACTGTTTTTT. Protein sequence: CASSQGSGGNEKLFF.

This clone was observed once. The genes are TRBV10-3 and TRBJ1-1, with D possibly matching TRBD1 (6 bases). CDR3 length: 13 amino acids. The V gene lost 5 bases and the J gene lost 1 base, with 8 bases spanning the gap. From germline, CDR1 is ENHRY and CDR2 SYGVKD. This CDR3 reads CAISRTENTEAFF. CDR3 coding DNA: TGTGCCATCAGTCGGACAGAGAACACTGAAGCTTTCTTT.

The chain has TRBV28 and TRBJ2-7, with no clear D. The CDR3 spans 11 residues. Germline V gene data show CDR1 as MDHEN and CDR2 as SYDVKM. Trimming left V 7 bases short and J 1 base short, with 5 bases between. The DNA for the CDR3 is TGTGCCAGCACTAGTTCCTACGAGCAGTACTTC. As protein: CASTSSYEQYF.

The J gene is TRBJ1-2, the V gene TRBV18; no firm D call. The CDR3 sequence is 13 residues long. V dropped 2 bases and J dropped 5 bases, with 9 bases sitting between them. The V gene's germline CDR1 is KGHSH and CDR2 LQKENI. The CDR3: CASSPSSDYGYTF. The CDR3 bases are TGTGCCAGCTCACCAAGCAGCGATTATGGCTACACCTTC.

This chain connects TRBV7-2 to TRBJ2-3, with TRBD2 matching over 7 bases. The CDR3 is made up of 16 amino acids. Unmatched junction bases numbered 12, after V lost 5 bases and J lost 4 bases. Germline CDR1 and CDR2: SGHTA and FQGNSA. The CDR3 nucleotides read TGTGCCAGCAGCCTGCTGGGCAGCGGGATGGCAGATACGCAGTATTTT. Translating gives CASSLLGSGMADTQYF.

The J gene is TRBJ1-2, the V gene TRBV3-1 (or the pseudogene TRBV3-2); D remains ambiguous. CDR1 is LGHDT and CDR2 is YNNKEL in the germline V gene (reference sequence). The V gene lost 4 bases and the J gene lost 4 bases, with 10 bases spanning the gap. CDR3 length: 13 amino acids. The CDR3 nucleotides read TGTGCCAGCAGCCCGAGCGCGGCCTATGGCTACACCTTC. Its protein is CASSPSAAYGYTF.

This clone has a handful of counts. This chain uses TRBV18 with TRBJ1-1, with TRBD1 matching 8 bases. The V and J ends lost 6 bases and 4 bases, in that order; junction bases with no gene match: 7. The CDR3 spans 14 residues. Per the germline V gene, CDR1 is KGHSH and CDR2 is LQKENI. DNA for the CDR3: TGTGCCAGCTCGGCACAGGGGGTCGTCACTGAAGCTTTCTTT. Translated, it gives CASSAQGVVTEAFF.

A word on this clone: At one of its ends the junction is not consistent with the germline gene, which may arise from a read error. Other DNA sequences within the sample encode an identical CDR3. The chain links TRBV28 to TRBJ2-7, with D perhaps matching TRBD1 (5 bases). This CDR3 has 11 amino acids. CDR1 is MDHEN and CDR2 is SYDVKM in the germline V gene. The CDR3, as DNA: TGTGCCAGTGCAGGGTCCTACGAGCAGTACTTT. It is translated as CASAGSYEQYF.

CDR3 sequence: CASSPWTGGGTEAFF. The CDR3, as DNA: TGTGCCAGCAGTCCCTGGACAGGGGGGGGCACTGAAGCTTTCTTT. The chain is built from TRBV2 and TRBJ1-1, with 10 bases lining up with TRBD1. Germline trimming cut 5 bases from V and 4 bases from J; bases unmatched to any gene: 7. This CDR3 has 15 amino acids. CDR1 SNHLY and CDR2 FYNNEI come from the germline V gene.

The J gene is TRBJ2-7, the V gene TRBV3-1 (or the pseudogene TRBV3-2), with 9 bases identical to TRBD2. The CDR3 consists of 12 residues. Trimming took 4 bases from V and 10 from J; bases not matched to a gene: 5. Germline V gene lookup returns CDR1 LGHDT and CDR2 YNNKEL (reference sequence). The CDR3 sequence is CASSPGLALQYF. DNA of the CDR3: TGTGCCAGCAGCCCCGGACTAGCGCTACAGTACTTC.

This clone has more than one count but fewer than ten. V is TRBV2 and J is TRBJ2-7; tentatively, D is TRBD1 (6 bases). This CDR3 region has 15 residues. V lost 6 bases and J lost 6, with 21 bases in between. Germline V gene sequence: CDR1 SNHLY, CDR2 FYNNEI. The CDR3 sequence: CASSVRTVYGGEQYF. As DNA, the CDR3 is TGTGCCAGCAGCGTAAGGACAGTCTATGGAGGCGAGCAGTACTTC.

This clone was counted between two and nine times. The chain couples TRBV7-7 to TRBJ2-7; possibly TRBD2 for D (6 bases). The ends were cut back, 1 base at V and 3 bases at J, with 13 bases in the middle. The CDR3 is made up of 15 amino acids. Germline lookup yields CDR1 SSHAT and CDR2 FNYEAQ (reference sequence). The CDR3 nucleotides read TGTGCCAGCAGCTTAGAGGAGGGCCTTGGCTACGAGCAGTACTTC. Translating gives CASSLEEGLGYEQYF.

The chain carries TRBV6-5 and TRBJ2-7; a weak D match, TRBD2 (6 bases). V lost 8 bases, J lost 4 bases, and 15 bases lay in between. This CDR3 region has 13 residues. CDR1 and CDR2 (germline): MNHEY, SVGAGI. The CDR3 spells CASGRGGRYEQYF. The CDR3 DNA reads TGTGCCAGCGGAAGGGGAGGCAGGTACGAGCAGTACTTC.